These 26 T cell receptor beta chains share one sample of origin, sequenced in a study of radiation and T cells in renal cell carcinoma. The time point is: blood 2 weeks post-SBRT. The treatment here: 15 Gy SBRT to primary tumor, nephrectomy 4 weeks later. Libraries were prepared by immunoSEQ multiplex PCR; TCRdb keeps only in-frame clonotypes and omits some of them. Of roughly 130,000 clones detected, more than 80% appear once; the ten largest clones hold around 2%. The sequencing here drew on blood, taken from a patient whose treatment included radiotherapy and nephrectomy. The receptor set was obtained from a woman aged 60-75 years with renal cell carcinoma.

V gene TRBV27 combines with J gene TRBJ1-3; tentatively, D is TRBD1 (6 bases). The CDR3 contains 14 residues. The germline V gene encodes CDR1 MNHEY and CDR2 SMNVEV (reference sequence). V was cut by 5 bases and J by 4 bases, with 12 bases left in between. The chain's CDR3 is CASSARGGGNTIYF. In nucleotides, the CDR3 is TGTGCCAGCAGTGCCAGGGGTGGGGGAAACACCATATATTTT.

This rearrangement joins TRBV19 to TRBJ1-2; 10 nucleotides line up with TRBD1. CDR1 is LNHDA and CDR2 is SQIVND in the germline V gene (reference sequence). CDR3 size: 18 residues. J gave up 5 bases and V 7 bases, and 19 bases lay outside the gene matches. The CDR3 sequence is CASTQTSGTGDPLYGYTF. In DNA, the CDR3 is TGTGCCAGTACCCAAACCTCCGGGACAGGGGATCCTCTTTATGGCTACACCTTC.

The chain uses TRBV28 and TRBJ1-4; D is ambiguous. CDR1 is MDHEN and CDR2 is SYDVKM in the germline V gene. The CDR3 sequence is 16 residues long. Trimming took off 8 bases at V and 0 bases at J, with 16 bases between the two ends. CDR3 region: CASLGDGLATNEKLFF. The CDR3 nucleotides are TGTGCCAGCTTGGGCGATGGCCTTGCAACTAATGAAAAACTGTTTTTT.

This chain joins TRBV14 and TRBJ2-7, with 10 nucleotides matching TRBD2. CDR1 and CDR2 from the germline V gene are SGHDN and FVKESK. The CDR3 is made up of 18 amino acids. V shed 0 bases, J shed 2 bases, and the junction held 10 bases outside the gene matches. CDR3 in amino acids: CASSQDQTSGIRAYEQYF. The CDR3 DNA sequence: TGTGCCAGCAGCCAAGATCAAACTAGCGGGATCAGAGCCTACGAGCAGTACTTC.

The CDR3 here is CASREGGLAGVPPYNEQFF. In DNA, the CDR3 is TGTGCCAGCAGGGAGGGGGGACTAGCGGGAGTTCCTCCGTACAATGAGCAGTTCTTC. The chain couples TRBV21-1 to TRBJ2-1; the table's D call, TRBD2, has no DNA check behind it. TRBV21-1 is marked as a pseudogene. This CDR3 contains 19 residues.

V gene TRBV9 combines with J gene TRBJ2-7; D perhaps matches TRBD2 (5 bases). Germline CDR1 reads SGDLS; CDR2 reads YYNGEE. With 0 bases removed from V and 5 bases from J, the gap between germline ends came to 12 bases. This CDR3 has 14 residues. CDR3 coding DNA: TGTGCCAGCAGCGTAGGGCTGTACGGGAACGAGCAGTACTTC. This gives the protein CASSVGLYGNEQYF.

J is TRBJ2-7 and V is TRBV5-1; no reliable D call. This CDR3 has 15 residues. Trimming removed 4 bases at V and 3 bases at J, with 17 bases between. Germline CDR1 SGHRS, CDR2 YFSETQ. This chain's CDR3 is CASSDLPGASYEQYF. CDR3 nucleotide sequence: TGCGCCAGCAGCGACCTTCCTGGTGCGAGCTACGAGCAGTACTTC.

The chain links TRBV28 to TRBJ1-5; TRBD1 matches 7 bases. V was clipped by 5 bases and J by 6 bases; unmatched bases: 10. The CDR3 extends over 15 amino acids. The germline V gene encodes CDR1 MDHEN and CDR2 SYDVKM. The CDR3 region has the DNA TGTGCCAGCAGTACCTCCGGAACAGGGGCTCAGCCCCAGCATTTT. Translation gives CASSTSGTGAQPQHF.

The rearrangement joins TRBV6-1 to TRBJ1-1, with D possibly being TRBD1 (6 bases). Germline loops: CDR1 MNHNS, CDR2 SASEGT. The CDR3 extends over 12 amino acids. The germline V and J ends were trimmed by 8 bases and 5 bases, with 12 bases remaining between them. The CDR3 here is CASVRGGTEAFF. The CDR3 DNA follows: TGTGCCAGCGTCCGAGGGGGAACTGAAGCTTTCTTT.

This chain connects TRBV9 to TRBJ1-2; 8 bases agree with TRBD1. Looked up from germline, CDR1 is SGDLS and CDR2 is YYNGEE. V lost 4 bases and J lost 8; bases outside the gene matches: 10. CDR3 size: 14 residues. The CDR3 DNA is TGTGCCAGCAGCCCCAGGGGACAGGACGGGGGCTACACCTTC. Encoded protein: CASSPRGQDGGYTF.

This clone has a single count. This chain uses TRBV6-5 with TRBJ2-2; D possibly corresponds to TRBD1 (5 bases). V was shortened by 8 bases and J by 4 bases, with 8 bases between the two germline ends. The CDR3 is 12 amino acids. Germline assignment: CDR1 MNHEY and CDR2 SVGAGI. The CDR3 region is CASEGATGELFF. The CDR3, as DNA: TGTGCCAGCGAAGGGGCCACCGGGGAGCTGTTTTTT.

J is TRBJ1-1 and V is TRBV14; unclear D gene. CDR3 size: 14 residues. V shed 1 base and J shed 6 bases, with 12 bases lying between them. Germline V gene lookup returns CDR1 SGHDN and CDR2 FVKESK. This CDR3 reads CASSQGVRLPEAFF. DNA for the CDR3: TGTGCCAGCAGCCAAGGGGTCCGGTTGCCTGAAGCTTTCTTT.

The chain uses TRBV7-2 and TRBJ1-5; weak D call: TRBD1 (5 bases). V was cut by 1 base and J by 5 bases, with 12 bases left in between. The CDR3 sequence is 15 residues long. Germline V gene sequence: CDR1 SGHTA, CDR2 FQGNSA. CDR3 protein: CASSLEGRGDQPQHF. The CDR3 nucleotides read TGTGCCAGCAGCTTAGAGGGACGGGGGGATCAGCCCCAGCATTTT. Supplemented by reference TRBV7-2 and TRBJ1-5, the full variable domain reads GAGVSQSPSNKVTEKGKDVELRCDPISGHTALYWYRQSLGQGLEFLIYFQGNSAPDKSGLPSDRFSAERTGGSVSTLTIQRTQQEDSAVYLCASSLEGRGDQPQHFGDGTRLSIL.

This chain joins TRBV9 and TRBJ2-2, with no clear D. Trimming took off 1 base at V and 7 bases at J, with 8 bases between the two ends. The CDR3 covers 13 residues. Per germline, CDR1 SGDLS and CDR2 YYNGEE. The CDR3 bases are TGTGCCAGCAGCGTACGGCCAGGCGGGGAGCTGTTTTTT. Protein product: CASSVRPGGELFF.

This clone occurred a few times. This chain uses TRBV9 with TRBJ2-3; TRBD1 agrees at 10 bases. CDR1 SGDLS and CDR2 YYNGEE come from the germline V gene. V shed 3 bases, J shed 0 bases, and the junction held 10 bases outside the gene matches. The CDR3 runs to 18 residues. CDR3 DNA: TGTGCCAGCAGCGCGGGACAGGGGCGAATGACTAGCACAGATACGCAGTATTTT. Translated: CASSAGQGRMTSTDTQYF.

The CDR3 nucleotides read TGTGCCAGCAGCGTAGGGTCAATCCCCACTGAAGCTTTCTTT. Amino acid sequence: CASSVGSIPTEAFF. The chain has TRBV9 and TRBJ1-1; D gene unclear. V lost 0 bases and J 4 bases, leaving 10 bases between the germline ends. The CDR3 extends over 14 amino acids. Germline V gene sequence: CDR1 SGDLS, CDR2 YYNGEE.

In its sample, this clone was seen once. The V call is TRBV4-3, the J call TRBJ1-2, with 7 bases lining up with TRBD1. The CDR3 extends over 15 amino acids. CDR1 is LGHNA, CDR2 YSLEER, per germline. The ends lost 4 bases at V and 2 bases at J; junction bases unmatched: 7. The CDR3 loop is CASSRVRTGNYGYTF. CDR3 coding DNA: TGCGCCAGCAGCCGAGTACGGACAGGCAACTATGGCTACACCTTC.

The chain has TRBV11-2 and TRBJ1-1; TRBD1 is a possible D gene (6 bases). The germline V gene has CDR1 SGHAT and CDR2 FQNNGV. Trimming left V 3 bases short and J 2 bases short, with 7 bases between. CDR3 length equals 13 residues. Written as DNA, the CDR3 is TGTGCCAGCAGCTTGGGGGGCAACACTGAAGCTTTCTTT. It codes for CASSLGGNTEAFF.

The CDR3 here is CASTTRQGPGGNQPQHF. As DNA, the CDR3 is TGTGCCAGTACCACTCGGCAGGGCCCAGGGGGCAATCAGCCCCAGCATTTT. V gene TRBV19 combines with J gene TRBJ1-5, with D possibly matching TRBD1 (6 bases). Per germline, CDR1 LNHDA and CDR2 SQIVND (reference sequence). V dropped 7 bases and J dropped 2 bases, with 21 bases sitting between them. This CDR3 is 17 amino acids long.

On this clone itself: The junction shows a germline mismatch at one end, possibly a read error. The genes are TRBV7-7 and TRBJ2-7, with 10 bases lining up with TRBD1. The germline V gene encodes CDR1 SSHAT and CDR2 FNYEAQ (reference sequence). This CDR3 comprises 14 residues. CDR3 protein: CASSPRDRGYEQYF. The CDR3 coding sequence is TGTGCTAGCAGCCCCCGGGACAGGGGCTACGAGCAGTACTTC.

The rearrangement links TRBV28 to TRBJ1-2; D is unclear. The CDR3 totals 14 residues. The V end was cut by 2 bases, the J end by 6 bases, with 13 bases between. Germline values: CDR1 MDHEN, CDR2 SYDVKM. CDR3 amino acids: CASSLGLLLDGYTF. CDR3 DNA: TGTGCCAGCAGTTTAGGACTATTACTGGATGGCTACACCTTC.

The DNA of the CDR3 is TGTGCCAGCAGTTTGAACCAGGACTTGCGCACCGGGGAGCTGTTTTTT. Its protein is CASSLNQDLRTGELFF. V is TRBV27 and J is TRBJ2-2, with TRBD2 as a possible D gene (5 bases). This CDR3 is built from 16 residues. Germline-derived CDR1 and CDR2 are MNHEY and SMNVEV (reference sequence). The V and J ends lost 3 bases and 4 bases respectively, with 15 bases between them.

J is TRBJ2-7 and V is TRBV29-1; the match to TRBD1 covers 8 bases. Per germline, CDR1 SQVTM and CDR2 ANQGSEA. The CDR3 runs to 14 residues. V lost 6 bases to trimming and J lost 0 bases; unmatched junction nucleotides: 7. The CDR3 bases are TGCAGCGTGAGGGGACAGGCGACCTCCTACGAGCAGTACTTC. Translating it yields CSVRGQATSYEQYF.

The chain recombines TRBV6-6 with TRBJ2-3, with unresolved D. Trimming pared 0 bases from V and 3 bases from J, leaving 7 bases between. The germline V gene encodes CDR1 MNHNY and CDR2 SVGAGI (reference sequence). The CDR3 consists of 14 residues. CDR3 in amino acids: CASSYSGKTDTQYF. The CDR3 bases are TGTGCCAGCAGTTACTCGGGAAAAACAGATACGCAGTATTTT.

This clone appeared once. This sequence joins TRBV2 and TRBJ1-2, with TRBD1 matching over 8 bases. V gave up 6 bases and J gave up 5 bases; unmatched junction bases: 8. The CDR3 is 14 amino acids. Germline V gene data show CDR1 as SNHLY and CDR2 as FYNNEI. The chain's CDR3 is CASRDRGVLYGYTF. The CDR3, as DNA: TGTGCCAGCAGAGACAGGGGTGTGTTGTATGGCTACACCTTC.

This clone was counted once. At the DNA level, this CDR3 is encoded by other sequences in the same sample as well. The chain joins TRBV6-5 to TRBJ1-5; the D is unclear. Germline lookup yields CDR1 MNHEY and CDR2 SVGAGI. The ends were cut back, 2 bases at V and 2 bases at J, with 4 bases in the middle. The CDR3 runs to 13 residues. As DNA, the CDR3 is TGTGCCAGCAGTTACGGAGGCAATCAGCCCCAGCATTTT. It codes for CASSYGGNQPQHF.